These T cell receptor beta chains were read from a single sample in a study of technical replicates of blood from four donors. Method: immunoSEQ multiplex PCR; TCRdb's copy keeps in-frame clones and lacks some. The sample includes about 83,000 clones, around 96% of them seen just once. The sequencing sample was made of T cells isolated from PBMCs. These receptors all stem from a human donor in good health. Each CDR3 is given with its conserved first and last residue. D genes are given only for firm matches. Clone size, where shown, is once, few, many, or a class for clones that have expanded.

d_gene: NA; j_gene: TRBJ1-5; abundance: few; v_gene: TRBV5-1; CDR3aa: CASSLASGSNQPQHF; CDR3nt: TGCGCCAGCAGCTTGGCATCGGGTAGCAATCAGCCCCAGCATTTT
d_gene: TRBD2; j_gene: TRBJ2-3; abundance: NA; v_gene: TRBV6-1; CDR3aa: CASSEGLAGGVTDTQYF; CDR3nt: TGTGCCAGCAGTGAGGGACTAGCGGGGGGCGTGACGGATACGCAGTATTTT
d_gene: NA; j_gene: TRBJ1-4; abundance: NA; v_gene: TRBV10-3; CDR3aa: CAISERQVLTGEKLFF; CDR3nt: TGTGCCATCAGTGAGCGACAAGTATTGACCGGAGAAAAACTGTTTTTT
d_gene: TRBD1; j_gene: TRBJ1-2; abundance: NA; v_gene: TRBV5-4; CDR3aa: CASRKGTANYGYTF; CDR3nt: TGTGCCAGCAGGAAAGGGACAGCTAACTATGGCTACACCTTC
d_gene: NA; j_gene: TRBJ2-5; abundance: once; v_gene: TRBV5-4; CDR3aa: CASSLGLPQETQYF; CDR3nt: TGTGCCAGCAGCTTGGGCCTACCACAAGAGACCCAGTACTTC
d_gene: TRBD1; j_gene: TRBJ1-2; abundance: once; v_gene: TRBV19; CDR3aa: CASSMIDRGHGYTF; CDR3nt: TGTGCCAGTAGTATGATCGACAGGGGGCATGGCTACACCTTC
d_gene: TRBD2; j_gene: TRBJ2-5; abundance: NA; v_gene: TRBV6-5; CDR3aa: CASRELANQETQYF; CDR3nt: TGTGCCAGCAGGGAACTAGCGAACCAAGAGACCCAGTACTTC
d_gene: TRBD2; j_gene: TRBJ2-5; abundance: NA; v_gene: TRBV7-9; CDR3aa: CASSFTAGGETQYF; CDR3nt: TGTGCCAGCAGCTTTACCGCGGGGGGTGAGACCCAGTACTTC
d_gene: NA; j_gene: TRBJ1-1; abundance: NA; v_gene: TRBV7-9; CDR3aa: CASSSRGVPEAFF; CDR3nt: TGTGCCAGCAGCTCTCGGGGGGTACCTGAAGCTTTCTTT
d_gene: NA; j_gene: TRBJ2-2; abundance: NA; v_gene: TRBV6-5; CDR3aa: CASSRTGTGELFF; CDR3nt: TGTGCCAGCAGCCGAACCGGGACAGGGGAGCTGTTTTTT
d_gene: NA; j_gene: TRBJ2-1; abundance: NA; v_gene: TRBV29-1; CDR3aa: CSVDYGTYNEQFF; CDR3nt: TGCAGCGTTGATTATGGCACCTACAATGAGCAGTTCTTC
d_gene: TRBD1; j_gene: TRBJ1-2; abundance: NA; v_gene: TRBV5-6; CDR3aa: CASSTGTGDGYTF; CDR3nt: TGTGCCAGCAGCACCGGGACAGGGGATGGCTACACCTTC
d_gene: TRBD1; j_gene: TRBJ2-7; abundance: NA; v_gene: TRBV11-2; CDR3aa: CASSFYWGQGNWGRNEQYF; CDR3nt: TGTGCCAGCAGTTTTTACTGGGGACAGGGGAATTGGGGAAGGAACGAGCAGTACTTC
d_gene: TRBD2; j_gene: TRBJ2-7; abundance: NA; v_gene: TRBV9; CDR3aa: CASSVTAGGSYEQYF; CDR3nt: TGTGCCAGCAGCGTAACCGCGGGGGGTTCCTACGAGCAGTACTTC
d_gene: TRBD1; j_gene: TRBJ1-5; abundance: NA; v_gene: TRBV6-5; CDR3aa: CASSHAVGTDQPQHF; CDR3nt: TGTGCCAGCAGCCATGCCGTGGGGACAGATCAGCCCCAGCATTTT
d_gene: TRBD2; j_gene: TRBJ2-1; abundance: NA; v_gene: TRBV29-1; CDR3aa: CSVSFTLWTSGNEQFF; CDR3nt: TGCAGCGTTAGTTTTACCCTTTGGACTAGCGGCAATGAGCAGTTCTTC
d_gene: TRBD2; j_gene: TRBJ2-7; abundance: NA; v_gene: TRBV9; CDR3aa: CASSVAPSGAYEQYF; CDR3nt: TGTGCCAGCAGCGTAGCGCCTAGCGGGGCCTACGAGCAGTACTTC
d_gene: TRBD1; j_gene: TRBJ1-5; abundance: NA; v_gene: TRBV7-9; CDR3aa: CASSSGQGDQPQHF; CDR3nt: TGTGCCAGCAGCTCGGGACAGGGTGACCAGCCCCAGCATTTT
d_gene: TRBD2; j_gene: TRBJ2-1; abundance: NA; v_gene: TRBV5-1; CDR3aa: CASRSQPGTSGRGSGEQFF; CDR3nt: TGCGCCAGCCGATCACAGCCTGGGACTAGCGGGAGAGGCAGTGGTGAGCAGTTCTTC
d_gene: NA; j_gene: TRBJ2-3; abundance: NA; v_gene: TRBV5-1; CDR3aa: CARSRDTLWVADTQYF; CDR3nt: TGCGCCAGAAGCCGGGACACACTATGGGTCGCAGATACGCAGTATTTT
d_gene: TRBD1; j_gene: TRBJ1-2; abundance: NA; v_gene: TRBV7-9; CDR3aa: CASSPLRDRADGYTF; CDR3nt: TGTGCCAGCAGCCCCCTACGGGACAGGGCCGATGGCTACACCTTC
d_gene: NA; j_gene: TRBJ1-2; abundance: NA; v_gene: TRBV7-6; CDR3aa: CASSYPDILGNYGYTF; CDR3nt: TGTGCCAGCAGCTACCCGGACATCCTCGGAAACTATGGCTACACCTTC
d_gene: NA; j_gene: TRBJ1-2; abundance: NA; v_gene: TRBV6-5; CDR3aa: CASSGTGNRYGYTF; CDR3nt: TGTGCCAGCAGTGGAACGGGGAACCGCTATGGCTACACCTTC
d_gene: TRBD1; j_gene: TRBJ2-7; abundance: NA; v_gene: TRBV7-9; CDR3aa: CASSLDRVQSYEQYF; CDR3nt: TGTGCCAGCAGCCTTGACAGGGTTCAGTCCTACGAGCAGTACTTC
d_gene: NA; j_gene: TRBJ2-6; abundance: once; v_gene: TRBV7-8; CDR3aa: CASSLKTVSGANVLTF; CDR3nt: TGTGCCAGCAGCTTAAAGACAGTCTCTGGGGCCAACGTCCTGACTTTC
d_gene: TRBD1; j_gene: TRBJ1-1; abundance: NA; v_gene: TRBV5-1; CDR3aa: CASSLGGQGSTEAFF; CDR3nt: TGCGCCAGCAGCTTGGGGGGACAGGGTTCCACTGAAGCTTTCTTT